Here is one TCR beta chain with its context. Libraries were prepared by immunoSEQ multiplex PCR; TCRdb keeps only in-frame clonotypes and omits some of them. Among approximately 190,000 clones, around 80% were seen once, and the ten largest hold about 6.3%. The CDR3 totals 14 residues. After removal of 6 bases from V and 0 bases from J, the junction contained 4 bases not matched to a gene. The germline CDR1 and CDR2 sequences are SEHNR and FQNEAQ (reference sequence). These data belong to a study of blood T cell repertoires in COVID-19. The rearrangement joins TRBV7-9 to TRBJ1-1; 7 bases agree with TRBD1. The sample comprised peripheral blood. The sequence derives from a man in his fifties or sixties with acute or convalescent COVID-19. The CDR3 loop is CASSSGTVNTEAFF. The DNA for the CDR3 is TGTGCCAGCAGTTCCGGGACAGTGAACACTGAAGCTTTCTTT.